The source of this TCR beta chain is a study of cytomegalovirus exposure and HLA in healthy donors. A multiplex PCR was run with 60 Vbeta primers and 13 Jbeta primers. The repertoire was sequenced with immunoSEQ multiplex PCR; TCRdb's copy has only in-frame clones and lacks some. The sample records hundreds of thousands of clones, around three quarters being singletons. Notes on this clone: Antigen unknown.

Those who donated were healthy bone marrow donors. Study-level results: A link between a missense DCLRE1C variant and TCR beta V- and J-gene trimming emerged from a later analysis.

The receptor was isolated from a man aged 40-49 years in good health and CMV-seronegative. Specimen: PBMCs.

The CDR3 DNA follows: TGTGCCAGCAGCAAGGGACAGGGGACGGGCACTGAAGCTTTCTTT. This translates into CASSKGQGTGTEAFF. V gene TRBV7-2 combines with J gene TRBJ1-1; 10 positions match TRBD1. This CDR3 is 15 amino acids long. Unmatched junction bases numbered 7, after V lost 5 bases and J lost 4 bases. In germline, CDR1 is SGHTA, CDR2 FQGNSA.